The 21 T cell receptor beta chains listed next were all sequenced from one sample in a study of blood T cell repertoires in COVID-19. Assay used: immunoSEQ multiplex PCR; TCRdb lists only in-frame clones, some missing. Of around 230,000 clones in the sample, about 90% were seen once. The sample taken for sequencing was PBMCs or T cells enriched from blood (not recorded which). The receptors come from a woman between 35 and 50 years old with acute COVID-19.

V is TRBV7-9 and J is TRBJ1-2, with a weak D call TRBD1 (6 bases). CDR1 and CDR2 from the germline V gene are SEHNR and FQNEAQ (reference sequence). This CDR3 comprises 14 residues. The V gene lost 1 base and the J gene lost 4 bases, with 10 bases spanning the gap. CDR3 sequence reads: CASSLGTDPYGYTF. DNA for the CDR3: TGTGCCAGCAGCTTAGGGACAGACCCCTATGGCTACACCTTC. The entire variable domain, with the rest obtained from reference TRBV7-9 and TRBJ1-2, is as follows: DTGVSQNPRHKITKRGQNVTFRCDPISEHNRLYWYRQTLGQGPEFLTYFQNEAQLEKSRLLSDRFSAERPKGSFSTLEIQRTEQGDSAMYLCASSLGTDPYGYTFGSGTRLTVV.

This clone was counted a few times. The chain carries TRBV7-2 and TRBJ2-7, with 7 positions matching TRBD1. There are 13 residues in the CDR3. CDR1 is SGHTA and CDR2 is FQGNSA in the germline V gene. V shed 5 bases and J 6 bases; nucleotides not matched to a gene: 7. This CDR3 is CASSPKTGVEQYF. The CDR3 bases are TGTGCCAGCAGCCCCAAAACAGGGGTCGAGCAGTACTTC.

The chain has TRBV5-6 and TRBJ2-5; D perhaps matches TRBD1 (6 bases). Trimming removed 0 bases at V and 7 bases at J, with 19 bases between. Germline V gives CDR1 SGHDT, CDR2 YYEEEE. This CDR3 contains 16 residues. The chain's CDR3 is CASSLALDSHGVTQYF. In DNA form, the CDR3 reads TGTGCCAGCAGCTTGGCTTTGGACAGTCACGGGGTGACCCAGTACTTC.

The genes are TRBV6-5 and TRBJ2-4, with TRBD2 matching over 11 bases. The CDR3 spans 15 residues. Germline CDR1 reads MNHEY; CDR2 reads SVGAGI. The trim removed 10 bases at V and 6 bases at J, leaving 11 bases unmatched. The CDR3 DNA is TGTGCCACCTACACTAGCGGGAGATCAGGAAACATTCAGTACTTC. This sequence encodes CATYTSGRSGNIQYF.

This chain uses TRBV5-1 with TRBJ2-5; 12 nucleotides line up with TRBD1. V lost 3 bases to trimming and J lost 5 bases; unmatched junction nucleotides: 8. The CDR3 is made up of 16 amino acids. Germline CDR1 SGHRS, CDR2 YFSETQ. This CDR3 reads CASSSGTGGVYETQYF. The CDR3, as DNA: TGCGCCAGCAGCTCAGGGACAGGGGGCGTATACGAGACCCAGTACTTC.

The gene calls are TRBV27 and TRBJ1-1, with D possibly TRBD1 on 5 matching bases. Germline V gives CDR1 MNHEY, CDR2 SMNVEV (reference sequence). CDR3 length: 15 amino acids. Between the trimmed V and J ends, which lost 0 bases and 3 bases, there was a span of 11 bases. The CDR3: CASSLSSQGYTEAFF. The CDR3 nucleotides are TGTGCCAGCAGTTTATCGTCTCAGGGATACACTGAAGCTTTCTTT.

Regarding this clone: Other nucleotide sequences from this sample produce the same CDR3. V and J are TRBV3-1 (or the pseudogene TRBV3-2) and TRBJ1-6; D perhaps matches TRBD1 (6 bases). CDR3 length: 14 residues. Trimming removed 1 base at V and 5 bases at J, with 6 bases between. Germline V gene lookup returns CDR1 LGHDT and CDR2 YNNKEL (reference sequence). The CDR3 region is CASSQGTDNSPLHF. DNA for the CDR3: TGTGCCAGCAGCCAAGGGACAGATAATTCACCCCTCCACTTT.

The chain is built from TRBV3-1 (or the pseudogene TRBV3-2) and TRBJ1-1; tentatively, D is TRBD1 (5 bases). V lost 4 bases and J lost 10, with 13 bases in between. The CDR3 runs 12 residues. CDR1 LGHDT and CDR2 YNNKEL come from the germline V gene (reference sequence). The CDR3 sequence: CASSPLGGTAFF. Here the CDR3 DNA reads TGTGCCAGCAGCCCCCTCGGGGGGACAGCTTTCTTT.

The chain has TRBV3-1 (or the pseudogene TRBV3-2) and TRBJ1-2, with a possible D match to TRBD1 (5 bases). The CDR3 runs 15 residues. CDR1 is LGHDT, CDR2 YNNKEL, per germline (reference sequence). The V end lost 2 bases, the J end lost 2 bases, and 12 bases lay between the germline ends. The CDR3 DNA reads as TGTGCCAGCAGCCAAACCTCGAACAGGAACTATGGCTACACCTTC. This codes for CASSQTSNRNYGYTF.

The chain links TRBV6-1 to TRBJ2-1, with D unclear. Looked up from germline, CDR1 is MNHNS and CDR2 is SASEGT. The CDR3 has 15 residues. Between the trimmed V and J ends, which lost 3 bases and 7 bases, there was a span of 16 bases. DNA for the CDR3: TGTGCCAGCAGTGACAACCATTTTACTCGGAATGAGCAGTTCTTC. It is translated as CASSDNHFTRNEQFF.

The chain uses TRBV9 and TRBJ1-2; D uncertain. The length of the CDR3 is 13 residues. Germline V lookup: CDR1 SGDLS, CDR2 YYNGEE. The germline V and J ends were trimmed by 3 bases and 8 bases, with 14 bases remaining between them. The CDR3 bases are TGTGCCAGCAGCGCTGGACTCAGAGACGGCTACACCTTC. This encodes CASSAGLRDGYTF.

This sequence joins TRBV25-1 and TRBJ2-3; the D gene is possibly TRBD1 (6 bases). The CDR3 loop spans 15 amino acids. Germline V gene data show CDR1 as MGHDK and CDR2 as SYGVNS. V lost 3 bases to trimming and J lost 2 bases, with 12 bases between them. CDR3 residues: CASSETGSSTDTQYF. CDR3 DNA sequence: TGTGCCAGCAGTGAGACAGGTTCCTCCACAGATACGCAGTATTTT.

This clone has just a few counts. The sample holds other DNA sequences that translate to the same CDR3. This rearrangement joins TRBV12-3 or TRBV12-4 to TRBJ2-7; D not certain. This CDR3 spans 13 amino acids. V lost 1 base and J 2 bases, leaving 6 bases between the germline ends. The DNA of the CDR3 is TGTGCCAGCAGTTTAGAACAGACCTACGAGCAGTACTTC. Its translation is CASSLEQTYEQYF.

The rearrangement joins TRBV3-1 (or the pseudogene TRBV3-2) to TRBJ1-2; 7 bases are a match to TRBD1. CDR1 and CDR2 from the germline V gene are LGHDT and YNNKEL (reference sequence). There are 14 residues in the CDR3. The V gene end was trimmed by 6 bases and the J gene end by 4 bases; junction bases not matched to a gene: 8. CDR3 sequence: CASSFPGQSYGYTF. The CDR3 DNA reads as TGTGCCAGCAGTTTTCCGGGACAGAGCTATGGCTACACCTTC.

Regarding this clone: The same CDR3 can be traced to other DNA sequences in this sample. The chain uses TRBV3-1 (or the pseudogene TRBV3-2) and TRBJ2-3; 9 positions agree with TRBD2. The CDR3 totals 16 residues. CDR1 and CDR2 (germline): LGHDT, YNNKEL (reference sequence). V shed 0 bases, J shed 3 bases, and the junction held 4 bases outside the gene matches. The CDR3 sequence: CASSQDVTSGTDTQYF. As DNA, the CDR3 is TGTGCCAGCAGCCAAGATGTGACTAGCGGAACAGATACGCAGTATTTT.

The rearrangement joins TRBV18 to TRBJ2-2; 12 bases match TRBD1. Germline CDR1 KGHSH, CDR2 LQKENI. The CDR3 runs to 17 residues. V gave up 0 bases and J gave up 7 bases; unmatched junction bases: 6. For the CDR3, the DNA is TGTGCCAGCTCACCACCGGGACAGGGGGCGATGGTCGGGGAGCTGTTTTTT. This encodes CASSPPGQGAMVGELFF.

In its sample, this clone was seen a few times. The chain combines TRBV20-1 with TRBJ2-3; TRBD2 aligns across 10 bases. Per the germline V gene, CDR1 is DFQATT and CDR2 is SNEGSKA (reference sequence). V trimming: 3 bases; J trimming: 1 base; junction bases outside the gene matches: 4. The CDR3 is 15 amino acids. CDR3 sequence (DNA): TGCAGTGCTAGTGACACTAGCGGGGGCACAGATACGCAGTATTTT. It yields the protein CSASDTSGGTDTQYF.

The V and J genes are TRBV21-1 and TRBJ1-6; the table assigns TRBD1, which was not confirmed against the DNA. TRBV21-1 is assigned pseudogene status. The CDR3 spans 19 residues. CDR3 sequence reads: CASSKDWQGRFPSNSPLHF. CDR3 bases: TGTGCCAGCAGCAAAGACTGGCAGGGTAGGTTTCCCTCTAATTCACCCCTCCACTTT.

The V gene is TRBV4-2, the J gene TRBJ2-2, with D possibly matching TRBD1 (5 bases). Germline CDR1 reads LGHNA; CDR2 reads YNFKEQ. Deletions cut 2 bases from V and 2 bases from J, with 15 bases between. The CDR3 covers 17 residues. CDR3 amino acids: CASSQNWGQDNTGELFF. In nucleotides, the CDR3 is TGTGCCAGCAGCCAAAACTGGGGCCAGGATAACACCGGGGAGCTGTTTTTT.

In regard to this clone: Distinct nucleotide sequences in the sample also encode this CDR3. The gene calls are TRBV3-1 (or the pseudogene TRBV3-2) and TRBJ1-1; D remains unclear. The CDR3 consists of 13 residues. The germline gives CDR1 LGHDT, CDR2 YNNKEL (reference sequence). V shed 1 base and J shed 3 bases, with 6 bases lying between them. In DNA, the CDR3 is TGTGCCAGCAGCCAAGTCGGGGACACTGAAGCTTTCTTT. It encodes CASSQVGDTEAFF.

This clone has just one count. CDR3 region: CASSVAPQISGNTIYF. CDR3 sequence (DNA): TGTGCCAGCAGCGTGGCACCGCAGATCTCTGGAAACACCATATATTTT. The chain combines TRBV9 with TRBJ1-3; D remains unclear. Between the trimmed V and J ends, which lost 2 bases and 0 bases, there was a span of 12 bases. Germline CDR1 SGDLS, CDR2 YYNGEE. The CDR3 extends over 16 amino acids.